This T cell receptor beta chain emerged from a study of T cell repertoires in cytomegalovirus infection. MiXCR, applied by TCRdb to the reads, yields one record per CDR3 protein. The profile shows about 490,000 distinct CDR3 sequences, about 11% of them singletons. This clonotype was seen ten or more times. There are 16 residues in the CDR3. Germline values: CDR1 KGHDR, CDR2 SFDVKD. V lost 4 bases to trimming and J lost 2 bases, with 17 bases between them. This chain joins TRBV24-1 and TRBJ2-7; D might be TRBD1 or TRBD2, each matching 5 bases. This TCR derives from a human donor in good health (CMV status not recorded). Some clones in this sample may be carry-over from other donors' samples. Sequences were obtained from PBMCs. DNA for the CDR3: TGTGCCACCAGTGACCCCGACAGCGGCGATACCTACGAGCAGTACTTC. Encoded protein: CATSDPDSGDTYEQYF.